The subject of this entry is one T cell receptor beta chain. Its antigen remains unidentified. Base qualities were left out, and no much larger clone turns up one base away. These data originate in a study of T cells after posttransplantation cyclophosphamide (dated by TCRdb to about 2016). Study-level background: T cell repertoire reconstitution was tracked by TRB sequencing after myeloablative bone marrow transplantation in which posttransplantation cyclophosphamide was used as GVHD prophylaxis. Antigen receptor sequencing covered samples from roughly 40 PTCy-treated patients and approximately 15 of their related bone marrow donors. Blood from all 34 PTCy patients who had 1-year posttransplant specimens underwent TRB sequencing. TRB sequencing was also done on up to about 3 additional blood samples from 2 to 5.2 years after transplant in 3 patients, and on pretransplant blood from several patients. Because TRA and TRB clonality correlated tightly in 9 samples, later TCR analyses were limited to TRB. Public TRB sequences were checked against a database of over 3,000 sequences associated with responses to pathogens, tumor antigens, self-antigens and alloantigens. General findings and caveats noted by the study authors: Donor-recipient similarity was low at 1-2 months but increased during the first year, and donor CD8+ memory clones often dominated later blood repertoires. Across under 50 patients, recipient CMV seropositivity and CMV reactivation were highly associated with TRB clonality; PTCy diversity was similar to CNI/methotrexate controls. The TRB repertoires of T cells infiltrating skin or the GI tract showed only limited overlap with the TRB repertoires found in blood.

Including the terminal cysteine and phenylalanine, the CDR3 comprises 15 residues. Of all the DNA, just the CDR3 is kept, 45 bases in frame from base 1. V and J lose 6 bases and 2 bases, and a span of 14 bases separates them. Taken from the germline V gene, the CDR1 and CDR2 loops are MNHNS and SASEGT. Sample treatment or condition, as interpreted from the label and publication: high-dose cyclophosphamide on days +3 and +4 as single-agent GVHD prophylaxis. Busulfan and fludarabine conditioning, a related or unrelated marrow graft, and cyclophosphamide on days +3 and +4 were given to PTCy patients. The PTCy-treated patients were drawn from a prospective, multi-institutional clinical trial. Mononuclear cells from peripheral blood and bone marrow were separated by Ficoll-Hypaque density centrifugation and then cryopreserved. TRB sequencing was run on genomic DNA with either the immunoSEQ assay at survey resolution or the hsTCRB kit. The original methods were these. The immunoSEQ software was used for initial read processing, and the LymphoSeq R package was used for repertoire analyses. For each TRB dataset, clonality was calculated as 1 minus normalized Shannon entropy, and the Gini coefficient was computed as well. Phenotypes of unsorted samples were inferred by mapping TRB sequences from sorted subsets of the recipient or donor onto unsorted samples of the same recipient. The clones in this table, taken by TCRdb from immuneACCESS, are in-frame only. Not every clone is retained; where verified, under half of the shortfall comes from an unresolved V gene, and the cause of the rest is unknown. Clone size and V and J calls were adopted from that table, with D and trimming inferred from the DNA. Across this sample there are 42,000 or so clones, with around 90% seen only once. The ten largest clonotypes hold 2.5% of the sample.

The sequence was obtained from a male patient between 60 and 69 years old who received an allogeneic stem cell transplant from a related donor and was CMV-positive. The graft donor may be the source of some T cells after a transplant. This material consisted of PBMCs, taken just over 60 days after allogeneic stem cell transplant with posttransplant cyclophosphamide. The sequence joins TRBV6-1 to TRBJ1-5; the D gene is not confidently resolved. The CDR3 amino acid sequence is: CASRVTSQGNQPQHF. The DNA is TGTGCCAGCAGGGTCACCTCGCAGGGCAATCAGCCCCAGCATTTT.